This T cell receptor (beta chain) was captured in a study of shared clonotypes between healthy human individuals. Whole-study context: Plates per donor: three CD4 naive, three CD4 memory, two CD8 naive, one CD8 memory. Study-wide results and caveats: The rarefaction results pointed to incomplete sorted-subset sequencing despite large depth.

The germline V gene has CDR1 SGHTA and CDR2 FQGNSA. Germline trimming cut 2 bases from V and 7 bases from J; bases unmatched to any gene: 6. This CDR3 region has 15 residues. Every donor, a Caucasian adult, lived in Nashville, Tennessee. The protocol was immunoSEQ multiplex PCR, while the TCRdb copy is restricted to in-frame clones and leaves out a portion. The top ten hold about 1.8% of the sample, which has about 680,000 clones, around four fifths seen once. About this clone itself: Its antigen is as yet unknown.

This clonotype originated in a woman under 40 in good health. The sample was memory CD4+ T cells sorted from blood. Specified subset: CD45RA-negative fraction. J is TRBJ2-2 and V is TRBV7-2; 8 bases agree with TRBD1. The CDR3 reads CASSLLGQVYGELFF. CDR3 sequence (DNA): TGTGCCAGCAGCTTATTGGGACAGGTTTACGGGGAGCTGTTTTTT.